This TCR beta chain was captured by sequencing in a study of cytomegalovirus exposure and HLA in healthy donors. Study outcomes and limitations: About 87% or about 30% of the time was how often most TCR beta V segments were productive, according to an earlier analysis. Owing to their indistinguishability, certain V segments, notably TRBV6-2 and TRBV6-3, were excluded. Later work associated around 18,000 TCR beta sequences with HLA alleles at 0.05 false discovery rate. When a later analysis compared HLA-associated TCR beta chains with equally common others, the HLA-associated chains turned out to be more clonally expanded and to have lower generation probabilities.

Notes on this clone: Antigen: not known.

Germline assignment: CDR1 LNHDA and CDR2 SQIVND (reference sequence). Trimming removed 5 bases from V and 4 bases from J; junction bases left unmatched: 9. There are 16 residues in the CDR3. It was with 60 Vbeta and 13 Jbeta primers that the PCR ran. Data came from immunoSEQ multiplex PCR; TCRdb stores just in-frame clones and leaves some out. This repertoire includes around 75,000 clones. Sequenced material: PBMCs. The chain links TRBV19 to TRBJ2-3, with TRBD2 matching over 10 bases. The source of this sequence is a woman aged 60-70 years in good health and CMV-seronegative. This chain's CDR3 is CASSVWTSGLADTQYF. The CDR3 bases are TGTGCCAGTAGTGTTTGGACTAGCGGACTGGCAGATACGCAGTATTTT.